The 8 T cell receptor beta chains below all came from one sample that was sequenced in a study of cytomegalovirus exposure and HLA in healthy donors (TCRdb year 2017). Receptor amplification or capture employed the immunoSEQ multiplex PCR assay. TCRdb obtained this table from immuneACCESS and retained in-frame rearrangements with V and J assigned. These tables miss some clones; where compared with another copy, unresolved V genes account for less than half of the shortfall, and the remainder is unexplained. This sample is represented by over 150,000 clones; 70% to 90% of them were singletons. The ten largest clones represent around 2% of the sample. Material for sequencing was PBMCs. These receptors were collected from a woman aged 18-30 years in good health and CMV-seronegative.

A single count supports this clone. The chain employs TRBV2 and TRBJ1-4; D remains unclear. CDR3 size: 14 residues. Germline values: CDR1 SNHLY, CDR2 FYNNEI. V lost 4 bases and J lost 5, with 11 bases in between. The CDR3 here is CASSVEAVNEKLFF. As DNA, the CDR3 is TGTGCCAGCAGTGTGGAAGCGGTAAATGAAAAACTGTTTTTT.

The chain has TRBV7-9 and TRBJ1-3, with a possible D match to TRBD1 (5 bases). The CDR3 consists of 13 residues. Germline assignment: CDR1 SEHNR and CDR2 FQNEAQ (reference sequence). The germline V and J ends were trimmed by 1 base and 8 bases, with 9 bases remaining between them. The chain's CDR3 is CASSLDGGYTIYF. The DNA for the CDR3 is TGTGCCAGCAGCTTAGACGGGGGATACACCATATATTTT. The full variable domain, with the rest looked up from reference TRBV7-9 and TRBJ1-3, is DTGVSQNPRHKITKRGQNVTFRCDPISEHNRLYWYRQTLGQGPEFLTYFQNEAQLEKSRLLSDRFSAERPKGSFSTLEIQRTEQGDSAMYLCASSLDGGYTIYFGEGSWLTVV.

This clone appeared a few times. V usage is TRBV5-1 and J usage is TRBJ2-7; D possibly corresponds to TRBD1 (6 bases). Germline CDR1 and CDR2: SGHRS and YFSETQ. Trimming removed 0 bases from V and 9 bases from J, with 7 bases in between. The CDR3 covers 11 residues. The CDR3 reads CASSLEGGQYF. CDR3 coding DNA: TGCGCCAGCAGCTTGGAAGGGGGGCAGTACTTC. The full variable domain, completed using reference TRBV5-1 and TRBJ2-7, is KAGVTQTPRYLIKTRGQQVTLSCSPISGHRSVSWYQQTPGQGLQFLFEYFSETQRNKGNFPGRFSGRQFSNSRSEMNVSTLELGDSALYLCASSLEGGQYFGPGTRLTVT.

The chain has TRBV6-1 and TRBJ1-5, with D tentatively TRBD1 (5 bases). Germline assignment: CDR1 MNHNS and CDR2 SASEGT. The CDR3 sequence is 21 residues long. Trimming took 1 base from V and 4 from J, leaving 29 bases between them. CDR3: CASSEVTKPYTGVNRNQPQHF. The CDR3 DNA reads TGTGCCAGCAGTGAAGTAACGAAGCCTTATACGGGGGTTAATAGAAATCAGCCCCAGCATTTT.

The DNA for the CDR3 is TGTGCCAGCAGCTTAGGAACAGGAACCTACGAGCAGTACTTC. It translates to CASSLGTGTYEQYF. This chain joins TRBV11-2 and TRBJ2-7; a possible D gene is TRBD1 (5 bases). CDR1 and CDR2 (germline): SGHAT, FQNNGV. Trimming pared 1 base from V and 2 bases from J, leaving 9 bases between. The CDR3 length is 14 residues.

The chain uses TRBV20-1 and TRBJ1-2, with D possibly being TRBD1 (5 bases). The CDR3 runs 11 residues. Deletions cut 6 bases from V and 8 bases from J, with 13 bases between. Germline loops: CDR1 DFQATT, CDR2 SNEGSKA (reference sequence). CDR3 sequence (DNA): TGCAGTGCCCCCGGGACTGGAGGCTACACCTTC. Protein product: CSAPGTGGYTF.

This chain uses TRBV7-2 with TRBJ1-5, with TRBD1 identical over 8 bases. The V segment lost 5 bases and the J segment 2 bases; nucleotides outside the gene matches: 2. The CDR3 has 14 amino acids. The V gene's germline CDR1 is SGHTA and CDR2 FQGNSA. The CDR3 nucleotides read TGTGCCAGCAGCCTGGACAGGGGCAATCAGCCCCAGCATTTT. Amino acids: CASSLDRGNQPQHF.

The chain employs TRBV6-1 and TRBJ2-7, with 9 nucleotides matching TRBD1. The V gene's germline CDR1 is MNHNS and CDR2 SASEGT. The CDR3 is 15 amino acids. V dropped 5 bases and J dropped 4; count of bases not matched to a gene: 9. The CDR3 DNA sequence: TGTGCCAGCAGTCCCCGACAGGGGGATTTATACGAGCAGTACTTC. It encodes CASSPRQGDLYEQYF.